The source of this T cell receptor beta chain is a study of blood T cell repertoires in COVID-19 (dated by TCRdb to about 2020). Study-level background: Samples covering the acute and convalescent phases of COVID-19 were provided by collaborators in the United States, Italy and Spain. The material from the prospective study consisted of cDNA or gDNA derived from T cells, B-cell-depleted T cells, or PBMCs. Deeply sampled blood TCRbeta repertoires from subjects exposed to, actively infected with, or recovered from COVID-19 were included in the dataset. The repertoires were made available in a free public database intended to serve as a resource for research on the immune response to SARS-CoV-2. The samples were drawn from two sources: the first 160 participants of the ongoing ImmuneRACE study, and fewer than 1,500 subjects contributed by 6 global collaborators. A de-identified subject ID, COVID-19 status, age in years and sex were almost always included in the sample metadata. Where available, HLA class I and class II types were taken from metadata supplied by the sample provider and were not determined by assay-based typing. Beyond this particular receptor, the publication reports: The quantity of clinical and demographic metadata differed by source and by participant and was supplied without curation.

A few counts support this clone. There is no known antigen for this receptor. No much larger clone is present one base from it, and per-base qualities are unavailable. The germline V gene encodes CDR1 SGHRS and CDR2 YFSETQ. The CDR3, cysteine through phenylalanine, is 16 amino acids long. Just the 48-base CDR3 DNA is kept, in frame starting at base 1. Ends trimmed: V by 1 base, J by 5 bases; bases unmatched to a gene: 6. The collaborating institutions used their own protocols to collect whole blood in K2EDTA tubes. For TCRbeta analysis, collaborator samples were shipped as frozen whole blood, as isolated PBMCs, or as DNA extracted from either sample type. The immunoSEQ Assay, a bias-controlled multiplex PCR, was used to amplify TCRbeta CDR3 regions from genomic DNA. The original methods were these. The number of nucleated cells in each sample was estimated by amplification of reference gene primers within the assay. To quantify the absolute abundance of each unique TCRbeta CDR3 rearrangement, sequence reads were collapsed and filtered. For each sample, productive Simpson clonality was calculated as the square root of Simpson's diversity index across productive rearrangements. In TCRdb, the immuneACCESS table is reduced to in-frame sequences with V and J assigned. These tables do not hold every clone; where another copy was compared, an unresolved V gene accounts for under half, and the others remain unexplained. The V and J calls and clone size come from that table; D and trimming were worked out from the DNA. The sample profile shows around 25,000 clones; about 90% of them were found once. In total, the top ten clones hold 2.8% of the sample.

The sequence derives from a human donor in a cohort sampled during active COVID-19. The V and J segments used are TRBV5-1 and TRBJ2-2; 9 middle bases align to TRBD2. The sample consisted of peripheral blood. For the CDR3, the sequence is CASSLHNLAGTGELFF. In nucleotide form, the sequence is TGCGCCAGCAGCTTGCACAACCTAGCGGGGACCGGGGAGCTGTTTTTT. With the rest looked up from the reference TRBV5-1 and TRBJ2-2 genes rather than sequenced, the full variable domain is KAGVTQTPRYLIKTRGQQVTLSCSPISGHRSVSWYQQTPGQGLQFLFEYFSETQRNKGNFPGRFSGRQFSNSRSEMNVSTLELGDSALYLCASSLHNLAGTGELFFGEGSRLTVL.